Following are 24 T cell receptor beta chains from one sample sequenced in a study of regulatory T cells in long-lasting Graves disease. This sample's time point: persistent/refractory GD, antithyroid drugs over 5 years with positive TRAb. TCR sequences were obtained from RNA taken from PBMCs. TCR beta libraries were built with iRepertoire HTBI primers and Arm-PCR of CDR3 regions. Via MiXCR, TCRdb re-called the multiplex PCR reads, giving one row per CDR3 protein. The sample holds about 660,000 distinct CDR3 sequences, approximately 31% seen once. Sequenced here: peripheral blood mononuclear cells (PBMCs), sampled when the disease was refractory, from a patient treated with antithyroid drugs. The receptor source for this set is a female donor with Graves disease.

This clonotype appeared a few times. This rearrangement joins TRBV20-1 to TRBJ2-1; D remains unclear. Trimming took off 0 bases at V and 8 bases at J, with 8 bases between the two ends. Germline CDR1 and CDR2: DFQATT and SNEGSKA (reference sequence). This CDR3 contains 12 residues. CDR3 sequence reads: CSARDTGYEQFF. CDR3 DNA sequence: TGCAGTGCTAGAGATACTGGGTATGAGCAGTTCTTC.

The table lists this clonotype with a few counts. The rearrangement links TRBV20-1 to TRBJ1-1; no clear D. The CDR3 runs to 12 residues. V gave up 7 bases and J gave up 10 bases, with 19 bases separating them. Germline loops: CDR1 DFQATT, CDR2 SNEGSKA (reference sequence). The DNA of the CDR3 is TGCAGTGGCATGACGGGAACTCGCGCAGCTTTCTTT. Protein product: CSGMTGTRAAFF.

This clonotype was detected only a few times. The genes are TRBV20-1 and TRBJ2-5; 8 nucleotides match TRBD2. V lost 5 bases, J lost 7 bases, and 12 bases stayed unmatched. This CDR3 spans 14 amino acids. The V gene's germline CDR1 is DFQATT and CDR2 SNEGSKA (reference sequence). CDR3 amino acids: CSADREGPQGTQYF. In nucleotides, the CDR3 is TGCAGTGCTGACCGGGAGGGACCGCAGGGGACCCAGTACTTC.

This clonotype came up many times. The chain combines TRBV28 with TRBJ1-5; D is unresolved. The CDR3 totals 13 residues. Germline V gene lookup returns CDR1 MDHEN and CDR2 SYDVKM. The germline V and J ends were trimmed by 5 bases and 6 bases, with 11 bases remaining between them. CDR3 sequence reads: CASSPDVVQPQHF. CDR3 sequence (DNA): TGTGCCAGCAGTCCCGACGTGGTTCAGCCCCAGCATTTT.

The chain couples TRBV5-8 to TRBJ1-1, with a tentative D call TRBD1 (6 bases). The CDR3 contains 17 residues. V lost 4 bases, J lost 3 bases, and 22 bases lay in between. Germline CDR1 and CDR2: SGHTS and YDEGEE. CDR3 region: CASSQSRWTASYTEAFF. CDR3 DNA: TGTGCCAGCAGCCAAAGCCGATGGACAGCCTCTTACACTGAAGCTTTCTTT. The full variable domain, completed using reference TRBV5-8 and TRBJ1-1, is EAGVTQSPTHLIKTRGQQATLRCSPISGHTSVYWYQQALGLGLQFLLWYDEGEERNRGNFPPRFSGRQFPNYSSELNVNALELEDSALYLCASSQSRWTASYTEAFFGQGTRLTVV.

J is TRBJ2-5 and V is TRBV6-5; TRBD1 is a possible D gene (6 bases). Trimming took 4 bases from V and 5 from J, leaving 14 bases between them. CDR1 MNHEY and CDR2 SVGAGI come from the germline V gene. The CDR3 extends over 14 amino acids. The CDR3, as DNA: TGTGCCAGCAGTTTATCCCCCCAGGGGGAGACCCAGTACTTC. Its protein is CASSLSPQGETQYF.

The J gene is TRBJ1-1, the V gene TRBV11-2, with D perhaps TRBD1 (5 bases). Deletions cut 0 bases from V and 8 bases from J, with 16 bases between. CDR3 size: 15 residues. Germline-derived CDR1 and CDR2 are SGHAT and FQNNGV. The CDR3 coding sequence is TGTGCCAGCAGCTTAGAACGAGGCAGGGATGGCGAAGCTTTCTTT. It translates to CASSLERGRDGEAFF.

The CDR3 reads CSARAPTLPYEQYF. The CDR3 DNA follows: TGCAGTGCTAGAGCCCCGACTTTACCATACGAGCAGTACTTC. The gene calls are TRBV20-1 and TRBJ2-7, with D uncertain. V was pared by 1 base and J by 4 bases, with 14 bases between. Germline V gene data show CDR1 as DFQATT and CDR2 as SNEGSKA (reference sequence). The CDR3 has 14 residues.

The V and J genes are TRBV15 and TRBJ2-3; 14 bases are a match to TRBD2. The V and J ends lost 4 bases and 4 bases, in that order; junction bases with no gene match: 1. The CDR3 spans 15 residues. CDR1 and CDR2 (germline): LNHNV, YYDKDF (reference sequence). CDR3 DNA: TGTGCCACCAGCATGGGACTAGCGGGAGCAGATACGCAGTATTTT. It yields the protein CATSMGLAGADTQYF.

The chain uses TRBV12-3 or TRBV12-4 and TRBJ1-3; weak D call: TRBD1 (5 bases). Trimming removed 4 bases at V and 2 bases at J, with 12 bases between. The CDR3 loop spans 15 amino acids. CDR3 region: CASSWQWGTGNTIYF. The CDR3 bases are TGTGCCAGCAGTTGGCAGTGGGGGACTGGAAACACCATATATTTT.

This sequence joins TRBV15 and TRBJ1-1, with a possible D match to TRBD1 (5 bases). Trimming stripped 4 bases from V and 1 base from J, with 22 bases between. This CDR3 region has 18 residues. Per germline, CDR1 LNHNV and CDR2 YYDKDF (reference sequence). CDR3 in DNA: TGTGCCACCAGCACAGACAGAAGGCAATCTTGGGGGAACACTGAAGCTTTCTTT. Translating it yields CATSTDRRQSWGNTEAFF.

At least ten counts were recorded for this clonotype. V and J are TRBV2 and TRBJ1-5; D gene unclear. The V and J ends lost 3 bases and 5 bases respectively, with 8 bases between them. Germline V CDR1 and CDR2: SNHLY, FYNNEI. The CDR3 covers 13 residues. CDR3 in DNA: TGTGCCAGCAGTGACAGAGGTTATCAGCCCCAGCATTTT. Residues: CASSDRGYQPQHF.

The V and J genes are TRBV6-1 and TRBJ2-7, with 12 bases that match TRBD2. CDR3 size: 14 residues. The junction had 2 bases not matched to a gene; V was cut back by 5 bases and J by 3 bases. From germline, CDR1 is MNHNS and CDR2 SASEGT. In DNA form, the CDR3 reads TGTGCCAGCAGTAGGACTAGCGGGGACTACGAGCAGTACTTC. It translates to CASSRTSGDYEQYF.

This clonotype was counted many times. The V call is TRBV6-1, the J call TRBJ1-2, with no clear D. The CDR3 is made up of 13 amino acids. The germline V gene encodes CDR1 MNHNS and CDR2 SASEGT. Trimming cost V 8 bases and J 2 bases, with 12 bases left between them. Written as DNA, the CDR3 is TGTGCCAGCGCTTCTAGCTCGAACTATGGCTACACCTTC. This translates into CASASSSNYGYTF.

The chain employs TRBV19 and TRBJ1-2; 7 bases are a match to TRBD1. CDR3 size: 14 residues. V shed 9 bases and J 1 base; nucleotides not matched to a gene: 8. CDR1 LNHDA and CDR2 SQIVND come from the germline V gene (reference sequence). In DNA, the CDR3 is TGTGCCAGCCTTCCGGGACAGATTAACTATGGCTACACCTTC. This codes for CASLPGQINYGYTF.

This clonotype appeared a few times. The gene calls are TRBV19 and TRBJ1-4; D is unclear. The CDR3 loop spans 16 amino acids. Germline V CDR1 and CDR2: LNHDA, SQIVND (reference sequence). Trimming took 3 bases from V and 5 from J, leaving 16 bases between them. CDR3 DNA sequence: TGTGCCAGTAGTATGTCGGGGTTGGTTCGAAATGAAAAACTGTTTTTT. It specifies CASSMSGLVRNEKLFF.

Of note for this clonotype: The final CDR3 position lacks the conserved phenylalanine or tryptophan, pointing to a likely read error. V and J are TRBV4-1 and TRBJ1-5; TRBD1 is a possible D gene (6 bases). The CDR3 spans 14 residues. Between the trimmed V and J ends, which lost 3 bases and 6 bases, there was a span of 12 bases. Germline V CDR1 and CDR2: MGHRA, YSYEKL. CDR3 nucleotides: TGCGCCAGCAGCCAGGACAGTGCGCTTCAGCCCCAGCATATT. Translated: CASSQDSALQPQHI.

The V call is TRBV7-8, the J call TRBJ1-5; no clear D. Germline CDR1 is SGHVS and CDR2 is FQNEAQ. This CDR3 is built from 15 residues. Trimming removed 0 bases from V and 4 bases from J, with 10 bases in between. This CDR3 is CASSLAFRGNQPQHF. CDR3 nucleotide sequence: TGTGCCAGCAGCTTAGCGTTCCGGGGAAATCAGCCCCAGCATTTT.

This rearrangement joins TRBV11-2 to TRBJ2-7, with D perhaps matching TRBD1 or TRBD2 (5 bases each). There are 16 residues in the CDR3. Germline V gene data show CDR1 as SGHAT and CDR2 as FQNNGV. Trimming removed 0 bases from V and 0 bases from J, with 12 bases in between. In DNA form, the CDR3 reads TGTGCCAGCAGCTTAGAACGGGACCCATACTCCTACGAGCAGTACTTC. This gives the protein CASSLERDPYSYEQYF.

The CDR3 sequence: CASRTSGRGGDTQYF. The CDR3 DNA is TGTGCCAGCAGAACTAGCGGGAGGGGCGGGGATACGCAGTATTTT. V is TRBV28 and J is TRBJ2-3; 13 positions match TRBD2. This CDR3 is 15 amino acids long. V shed 6 bases and J 6 bases; nucleotides not matched to a gene: 6. Germline V gene lookup returns CDR1 MDHEN and CDR2 SYDVKM.

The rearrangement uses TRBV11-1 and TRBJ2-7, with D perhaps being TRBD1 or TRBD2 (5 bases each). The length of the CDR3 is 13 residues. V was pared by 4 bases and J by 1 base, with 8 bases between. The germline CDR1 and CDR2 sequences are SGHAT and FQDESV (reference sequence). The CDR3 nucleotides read TGTGCCAGCAGCTGGGACCTGTCCTACGAGCAGTACTTC. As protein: CASSWDLSYEQYF.

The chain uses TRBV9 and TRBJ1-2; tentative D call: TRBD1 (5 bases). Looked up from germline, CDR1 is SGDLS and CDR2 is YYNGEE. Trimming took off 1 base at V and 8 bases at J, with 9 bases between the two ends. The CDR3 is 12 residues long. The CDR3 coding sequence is TGTGCCAGCAGCGTACAGGGTACGGGCTACACCTTC. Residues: CASSVQGTGYTF. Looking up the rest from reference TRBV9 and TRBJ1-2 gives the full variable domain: DSGVTQTPKHLITATGQRVTLRCSPRSGDLSVYWYQQSLDQGLQFLIQYYNGEERAKGNILERFSAQQFPDLHSELNLSSLELGDSALYFCASSVQGTGYTFGSGTRLTVV.

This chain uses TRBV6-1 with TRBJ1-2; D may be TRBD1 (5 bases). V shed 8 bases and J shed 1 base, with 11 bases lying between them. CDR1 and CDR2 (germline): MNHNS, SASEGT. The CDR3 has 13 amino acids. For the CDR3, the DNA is TGTGCCAGCGGGGACGGAGATAACTATGGCTACACCTTC. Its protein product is CASGDGDNYGYTF.

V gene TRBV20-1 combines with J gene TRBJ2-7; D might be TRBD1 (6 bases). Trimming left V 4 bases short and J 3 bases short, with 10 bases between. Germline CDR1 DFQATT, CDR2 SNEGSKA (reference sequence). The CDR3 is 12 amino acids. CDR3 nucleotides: TGCAGTGCTAACGGACAGCTCTACGAGCAGTACTTC. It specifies CSANGQLYEQYF.